These T cell receptor beta chains were read from a single sample in a study of beta chain features in type 1 diabetes. The repertoire was sequenced with immunoSEQ multiplex PCR; TCRdb's copy has only in-frame clones and lacks some. Altogether some 270,000 clones are present, approximately 11% being singletons, with the ten largest covering around 0.018%. The sample comprised naive CD4+ T cells from blood. These receptors were obtained from a man aged 25-40 years with type 1 diabetes. Both conserved end residues are part of each CDR3. The order of the fields is V gene, clone size, D gene, J gene, CDR3 protein, CDR3 DNA. A D gene is named only where the DNA matches it firmly. Expanded clones get a size class; other rows say once, few or many, or leave the size out.

V: TRBV18
size: -
D: TRBD1
J: TRBJ1-1
CDR3: CASSLTQGGNTEAFF
DNA: TGTGCCAGCTCACTCACACAGGGGGGAAACACTGAAGCTTTCTTT

V: TRBV5-1
size: -
D: TRBD1
J: TRBJ1-1
CDR3: CASSSGQYTEAFF
DNA: TGCGCCAGCAGTTCGGGACAGTACACTGAAGCTTTCTTT

V: TRBV6-6
size: -
D: -
J: TRBJ2-7
CDR3: CASREGSSYEQYF
DNA: TGTGCCAGCAGGGAGGGGAGCTCCTACGAGCAGTACTTC

V: TRBV4-3
size: few
D: -
J: TRBJ2-1
CDR3: CASSQVKGTWSNEQFF
DNA: TGCGCCAGCAGCCAAGTTAAGGGGACATGGAGCAATGAGCAGTTCTTC

V: TRBV30
size: -
D: -
J: TRBJ1-2
CDR3: CAWSALTPLGGYTF
DNA: TGTGCCTGGAGTGCCTTGACACCGCTTGGTGGCTACACCTTC

V: TRBV18
size: once
D: TRBD1
J: TRBJ2-1
CDR3: CASSPPRTGGAATLYNEQFF
DNA: TGTGCCAGCTCACCACCCCGGACAGGGGGCGCGGCTACACTCTACAATGAGCAGTTCTTC

V: TRBV7-9
size: -
D: TRBD1
J: TRBJ2-2
CDR3: CASSQPGQKNTGELFF
DNA: TGTGCCAGCAGCCAGCCGGGACAGAAAAACACCGGGGAGCTGTTTTTT

V: TRBV9
size: few
D: -
J: TRBJ1-6
CDR3: CASSAGQNYNSPLHF
DNA: TGTGCCAGCAGCGCCGGACAGAATTATAATTCACCCCTCCACTTT

V: TRBV6-5
size: -
D: -
J: TRBJ1-4
CDR3: CASSLSFATNEKLFF
DNA: TGTGCCAGCAGCCTCTCCTTTGCAACTAATGAAAAACTGTTTTTT

V: TRBV18
size: -
D: TRBD2
J: TRBJ2-1
CDR3: CASSPRGLAGGNEQFF
DNA: TGTGCCAGCTCACCACGGGGACTAGCGGGTGGCAATGAGCAGTTCTTC

V: TRBV11-2
size: few
D: -
J: TRBJ2-5
CDR3: CASTLSGQGETQYF
DNA: TGTGCCAGCACCTTGTCTGGGCAGGGCGAGACCCAGTACTTC

V: TRBV2
size: -
D: TRBD1
J: TRBJ2-7
CDR3: CASRGTGVDEQYF
DNA: TGTGCCAGCAGAGGGACAGGGGTAGACGAGCAGTACTTC

V: TRBV6-6
size: -
D: -
J: TRBJ2-7
CDR3: CASSYSGVGSYEQYF
DNA: TGTGCCAGCAGTTACTCAGGGGTAGGGTCCTACGAGCAGTACTTC

V: TRBV7-3
size: few
D: -
J: TRBJ2-2
CDR3: CASSRSGQTPTGELFF
DNA: TGTGCCAGCAGCCGCTCCGGACAGACACCGACCGGGGAGCTGTTTTTT

V: TRBV11-2
size: -
D: -
J: TRBJ2-5
CDR3: CASSSSWGRETQYF
DNA: TGTGCCAGCAGCTCGTCCTGGGGCAGGGAGACCCAGTACTTC

V: TRBV10-3
size: -
D: -
J: TRBJ2-2
CDR3: CAISDQGTSANTGELFF
DNA: TGTGCCATCAGTGACCAGGGGACGTCTGCGAACACCGGGGAGCTGTTTTTT

V: TRBV19
size: -
D: -
J: TRBJ2-7
CDR3: CASTKAGSYEQYF
DNA: TGTGCCAGTACGAAGGCAGGTAGCTACGAGCAGTACTTC

V: TRBV2
size: -
D: -
J: TRBJ1-6
CDR3: CASSEPGSPLHF
DNA: TGTGCCAGCAGTGAGCCGGGATCGCCCCTCCACTTT

V: TRBV28
size: -
D: TRBD1
J: TRBJ1-5
CDR3: CASSPGQGDQPQHF
DNA: TGTGCCAGCAGCCCCGGACAGGGGGATCAGCCCCAGCATTTT

V: TRBV5-1
size: -
D: TRBD2
J: TRBJ2-1
CDR3: CASSPGTSLGEQFF
DNA: TGCGCCAGCAGCCCGGGGACTAGCTTGGGTGAGCAGTTCTTC

V: TRBV5-1
size: once
D: TRBD1
J: TRBJ2-3
CDR3: CASSWGQTTDTQYF
DNA: TGCGCCAGCAGCTGGGGACAGACGACAGATACGCAGTATTTT

V: TRBV4-2
size: -
D: TRBD2
J: TRBJ2-7
CDR3: CASSQDTSGTYEQYF
DNA: TGTGCCAGCAGCCAAGATACTAGCGGGACCTACGAGCAGTACTTC

V: TRBV7-9
size: -
D: -
J: TRBJ2-7
CDR3: CASTNTTSYEQYF
DNA: TGTGCCAGCACCAACACAACAAGCTACGAGCAGTACTTC

V: TRBV19
size: few
D: TRBD1
J: TRBJ2-3
CDR3: CASSWRGQGPTDTQYF
DNA: TGTGCCAGTAGTTGGCGGGGACAGGGCCCCACAGATACGCAGTATTTT

V: TRBV2
size: -
D: -
J: TRBJ1-2
CDR3: CASSTVRDGYTF
DNA: TGTGCCAGCAGCACAGTGCGGGATGGCTACACCTTC

V: TRBV6-5
size: -
D: -
J: TRBJ1-5
CDR3: CASADNLNQPQHF
DNA: TGTGCCAGCGCCGACAACCTTAATCAGCCCCAGCATTTT

V: TRBV5-1
size: -
D: TRBD2
J: TRBJ2-1
CDR3: CASSPFSGGNYNEQFF
DNA: TGCGCCAGCAGCCCCTTTAGCGGGGGCAACTACAATGAGCAGTTCTTC

V: TRBV27
size: -
D: TRBD1
J: TRBJ1-2
CDR3: CASRGRDRYYGYTF
DNA: TGTGCCAGCAGGGGCCGGGACAGGTACTATGGCTACACCTTC

V: TRBV7-9
size: -
D: TRBD2
J: TRBJ2-5
CDR3: CASSPGTSGGTLPETQYF
DNA: TGTGCCAGCAGCCCGGGGACTAGCGGGGGAACCCTGCCAGAGACCCAGTACTTC

V: TRBV29-1
size: few
D: -
J: TRBJ2-1
CDR3: CSVVPVGATLFLF
DNA: TGCAGCGTTGTCCCGGTGGGGGCCACGCTGTTCCTCTTC

V: TRBV7-9
size: -
D: -
J: TRBJ1-1
CDR3: CASGPGDTEAFF
DNA: TGTGCCAGCGGGCCAGGGGACACTGAAGCTTTCTTT

V: TRBV7-2
size: few
D: -
J: TRBJ2-7
CDR3: CASSPQASYEQYF
DNA: TGTGCCAGCAGCCCCCAGGCCTCCTACGAGCAGTACTTC

V: TRBV7-8
size: -
D: -
J: TRBJ2-7
CDR3: CASSSPDTDTRHQYF
DNA: TGTGCCAGCAGCTCTCCTGACACCGACACCCGACACCAGTACTTC

V: TRBV2
size: few
D: -
J: TRBJ1-5
CDR3: CASRLLRQGNQPQHF
DNA: TGTGCCAGCCGGTTATTGAGGCAAGGCAATCAGCCCCAGCATTTT

V: TRBV10-3
size: -
D: TRBD1
J: TRBJ2-3
CDR3: CAIRGTGQDTQYF
DNA: TGTGCCATCAGGGGGACAGGGCAAGATACGCAGTATTTT

V: TRBV7-2
size: -
D: TRBD2
J: TRBJ2-3
CDR3: CASSLDGTSGGNTQYF
DNA: TGTGCCAGCAGCTTAGACGGGACTAGCGGGGGGAATACGCAGTATTTT

V: TRBV21-1
size: few
D: -
J: TRBJ2-1
CDR3: CASSKDLGAGRGNEQFF
DNA: TGTGCCAGCAGCAAGGACCTAGGGGCAGGGCGAGGCAATGAGCAGTTCTTC

V: TRBV27
size: -
D: -
J: TRBJ1-2
CDR3: CASGGFHGYTF
DNA: TGTGCCAGCGGCGGTTTCCATGGCTACACCTTC

V: TRBV10-3
size: -
D: -
J: TRBJ2-3
CDR3: CAISAQQGSTDTQYF
DNA: TGTGCCATCAGCGCCCAGCAGGGTAGCACAGATACGCAGTATTTT

V: TRBV5-8
size: -
D: -
J: TRBJ2-1
CDR3: CASSFGGVNEQFF
DNA: TGTGCCAGCAGCTTTGGAGGCGTCAATGAGCAGTTCTTC

V: TRBV5-1
size: few
D: -
J: TRBJ1-1
CDR3: CASSFEGRTEAFF
DNA: TGCGCCAGCAGCTTCGAGGGAAGAACTGAAGCTTTCTTT

V: TRBV6-1
size: few
D: TRBD1
J: TRBJ2-1
CDR3: CASNWDRATGEQFF
DNA: TGTGCCAGCAATTGGGACAGGGCCACGGGTGAGCAGTTCTTC